This T cell receptor beta chain is from a study of blood T cell repertoires in COVID-19. About the research overall: Acute and convalescent COVID-19 samples came from the United States, Italy and Spain. In each case, the material was cDNA or gDNA derived from T cells, B-cell-depleted T cells, or PBMCs.

Per the study methods: Estimates of nucleated cell counts were drawn from the amplification of reference gene primers. The method was immunoSEQ multiplex PCR; TCRdb's version includes in-frame clones alone and lacks a portion of them. V and J calls and clone size are copied from that table; D and trimming were computed from the DNA. The sample lists about 34,000 clones; 90% were seen once. This CDR3 comprises 16 residues. Trimming removed 4 bases at V and 4 bases at J, with 21 bases between. Germline V gene sequence: CDR1 SGHRS, CDR2 YFSETQ. Sequencing was done on a sample of peripheral blood. The V gene is TRBV5-1, the J gene TRBJ2-7; weak D call: TRBD2 (5 bases). The TCR comes from a man older than 75 with acute or convalescent COVID-19. The CDR3 loop is CASSRIAGGKSYEQYF. The CDR3 DNA sequence: TGCGCCAGCAGCCGGATCGCGGGCGGTAAATCTTACGAGCAGTACTTC.